This TCR beta chain was captured in a study of T-cell reconstitution after alpha-beta-depleted transplantation in children listed by TCRdb under 2016. About the study as a whole: Using TCR repertoire profiling, the study followed T-cell immune reconstitution in a quantitative way in children after TCRalphabeta/CD19-depleted allogeneic hematopoietic cell transplantation.

Taken from the germline V gene, the CDR1 and CDR2 loops are LGHNT and FRNRAP. From its cysteine to its phenylalanine, the CDR3 spans 15 amino acids. Only the CDR3 portion is preserved as DNA: 45 bases, with reading frame beginning at the first base. At the junction V is shortened by 1 base and J by 0 bases, with 7 bases in between. Ten or more counts support this clonotype. What antigen it recognizes has not been identified. The record has no base qualities; no much larger clone is one base away. The receptor library was made with PCR. Sequenced on an Illumina HiSeq 2500. Molecular barcoding was employed in the preparation of TCR libraries, with unique molecular identifiers being used to normalize TCRbeta repertoire quantification. Starting from the raw public reads, TCRdb applied fastp trimming at Q25, assembled clones with MiXCR and retained in-frame beta chains. Rows with one shared CDR3 protein collapse into an entry with the most common genes and DNA. Counted in this sample were some 640,000 distinct CDR3 sequences; around a sixth of them appeared once. The biggest ten clones account for 1.1% of the sample.

Sequences were derived from PBMCs from the stem cell graft donor, sampled from the stem cell graft. This sequence originates from a human donor who donated a stem cell graft to a child with acute myeloid leukemia. The sequence is built from TRBV12-5 and TRBJ2-1; the D segment cannot be called with confidence. The CDR3 loop reads CASGLDSSSYNEQFF. The nucleotide sequence reads TGTGCTAGTGGTTTGGACTCTAGCTCCTACAATGAGCAGTTCTTC.